These 24 T cell receptor beta chains came from one sample sequenced in a study of T cells in Graves' hyperthyroidism and ophthalmopathy. Amplification of TCR beta CDR3 regions was performed using RNA transcripts as template. Initially, a first-round RT-PCR of the TCR CDR3 employed the HTBI primer set. MiXCR, run by TCRdb on the multiplex PCR reads, gives a single entry per CDR3 protein. Counted here are 300,000 to 450,000 distinct CDR3 sequences, about 15% occurring once; the ten biggest clones make up approximately 10%. Sequenced input: blood. The receptors stem from a woman in her sixties with Graves' hyperthyroidism.

This clonotype was counted many times. The chain couples TRBV28 to TRBJ2-1, with TRBD2 matching 11 bases. There are 17 residues in the CDR3. Per the germline V gene, CDR1 is MDHEN and CDR2 is SYDVKM. Trimming cost V 5 bases and J 1 base; bases outside gene matches: 7. CDR3 region: CASSPISGRGSYNEQFF. The CDR3 DNA reads as TGTGCCAGCAGTCCCATTAGCGGGAGGGGTTCCTACAATGAGCAGTTCTTC.

As to this clonotype: With a much larger clone just one base away, this may be a read error. The chain combines TRBV5-1 with TRBJ2-1; 8 bases are shared with TRBD2. Germline V gives CDR1 SGHRS, CDR2 YFSETQ. There are 17 residues in the CDR3. The V gene end was trimmed by 6 bases and the J gene end by 4 bases; junction bases not matched to a gene: 15. CDR3 loop: CASNNRNTSGPYNEQFF. The DNA of the CDR3 is TGCGCCAGCAACAACCGAAATACTAGCGGCCCTTACAATGAGCAGTTCTTC.

This clonotype occurred many times. The chain carries TRBV6-1 and TRBJ1-1, with D tentatively TRBD1 (5 bases). The CDR3 totals 14 residues. The germline V and J ends were trimmed by 7 bases and 1 base, with 13 bases remaining between them. Germline CDR1 reads MNHNS; CDR2 reads SASEGT. The CDR3 sequence: CASTILQGNTEAFF. Written as DNA, the CDR3 is TGTGCCAGCACCATACTGCAGGGGAACACTGAAGCTTTCTTT.

This chain links TRBV20-1 with TRBJ2-5, with TRBD2 as a possible D gene (6 bases). Germline V gene lookup returns CDR1 DFQATT and CDR2 SNEGSKA (reference sequence). The CDR3 sequence is 13 residues long. Trimming took 3 bases from V and 6 from J, leaving 14 bases between them. CDR3 residues: CSASRGDRQTQYF. As DNA, the CDR3 is TGCAGTGCTAGTCGCGGGGATCGACAGACCCAGTACTTC.

The chain employs TRBV6-4 and TRBJ1-1; 8 bases align to TRBD1. The J segment lost 4 bases and the V segment lost 5 bases, leaving 9 bases of the junction unmatched. The CDR3 has 15 amino acids. Per germline, CDR1 MRHNA and CDR2 SNTAGT. Here the CDR3 DNA reads TGTGCCAGCAGTTCTGGACAGGGTAGGAGCACTGAAGCTTTCTTT. Protein: CASSSGQGRSTEAFF.

This clonotype was seen ten or more times. This chain uses TRBV30 with TRBJ2-1, with 11 bases aligning to TRBD2. The ends lost 4 bases at V and 5 bases at J; junction bases unmatched: 4. Germline CDR1 is GTSNPN and CDR2 is SVGIG (reference sequence). CDR3 size: 14 residues. This CDR3 is CAWTGTSGHNEQFF. In DNA, the CDR3 is TGTGCCTGGACCGGGACTAGCGGACACAATGAGCAGTTCTTC.

This chain uses TRBV4-1 with TRBJ2-1; D not resolved. Deletions cut 0 bases from V and 1 base from J, with 13 bases between. The CDR3 spans 17 residues. Germline V lookup: CDR1 MGHRA, CDR2 YSYEKL. CDR3 DNA sequence: TGCGCCAGCAGCCAAGACCCAGGACGGAATTCCTACAATGAGCAGTTCTTC. Protein: CASSQDPGRNSYNEQFF.

This clonotype was picked up many times. The rearrangement joins TRBV9 to TRBJ2-2, with D unclear. The CDR3 consists of 13 residues. V lost 3 bases and J 8 bases, leaving 11 bases between the germline ends. The V gene's germline CDR1 is SGDLS and CDR2 YYNGEE. CDR3 coding DNA: TGTGCCAGCAGCGCGATGGGTGAGGGGGAGCTGTTTTTT. Translated, it gives CASSAMGEGELFF.

This clonotype was recorded a few times. The V call is TRBV7-9, the J call TRBJ1-3; D is unresolved. Germline V gives CDR1 SEHNR, CDR2 FQNEAQ (reference sequence). V lost 7 bases, J lost 3 bases, and 13 bases lay in between. This CDR3 is built from 14 residues. This chain's CDR3 is CASTFSRNGNTIYF. The CDR3 DNA reads as TGTGCCAGCACCTTCAGCAGGAATGGAAACACCATATATTTT.

The chain is built from TRBV10-2 and TRBJ2-1, with D tentatively TRBD2 (5 bases). Germline V gene sequence: CDR1 WSHSY, CDR2 SAAADI. This CDR3 has 13 amino acids. The V gene lost 6 bases and the J gene lost 2 bases, with 8 bases spanning the gap. The CDR3 loop reads CASRASPYNEQFF. CDR3 DNA sequence: TGCGCCAGCAGAGCTAGCCCCTACAATGAGCAGTTCTTC.

The J gene is TRBJ1-6, the V gene TRBV12-3 or TRBV12-4; TRBD1 might be the D (5 bases). Trimming shortened V by 4 bases and J by 7 bases, and 8 bases separated the two germline ends. The CDR3 loop spans 13 amino acids. The CDR3 here is CASSYDSNSPLHF. The CDR3 bases are TGTGCCAGCAGTTACGACAGCAATTCACCCCTCCACTTT.

This clonotype showed up just a few times. This rearrangement joins TRBV20-1 to TRBJ2-3; 9 nucleotides align to TRBD2. Germline V CDR1 and CDR2: DFQATT, SNEGSKA (reference sequence). The CDR3 contains 13 residues. J lost 6 bases, V lost 4 bases, and 5 bases had no gene match. The CDR3 nucleotides are TGCAGTGCTATTTTCAGCGGGGGGGATACGCAGTATTTT. This encodes CSAIFSGGDTQYF.

The table lists this clonotype with many counts. This CDR3 is CSARERTGRPMHTEAFF. The CDR3 DNA is TGCAGTGCTAGAGAACGGACAGGGAGGCCCATGCACACTGAAGCTTTCTTT. The chain recombines TRBV20-1 with TRBJ1-1, with TRBD1 matching 8 bases. With V trimmed by 0 bases and J by 3 bases, 12 bases remained unmatched. From germline, CDR1 is DFQATT and CDR2 SNEGSKA (reference sequence). The CDR3 runs to 17 residues.

This clonotype was detected ten times or more. This chain connects TRBV7-3 to TRBJ2-1; D perhaps matches TRBD1 (6 bases). V lost 3 bases and J lost 2, with 8 bases in between. Germline V gene lookup returns CDR1 SGHTA and CDR2 FQGTGA. The CDR3 covers 14 residues. The CDR3 reads CASSLTGTYNEQFF. As DNA, the CDR3 is TGTGCCAGCAGCTTGACAGGAACCTACAATGAGCAGTTCTTC.

V is TRBV5-1 and J is TRBJ1-5, with D possibly matching TRBD1 (5 bases). Germline CDR1 reads SGHRS; CDR2 reads YFSETQ. The CDR3 loop spans 15 amino acids. V lost 4 bases to trimming and J lost 0 bases, with 11 bases between them. The CDR3 nucleotides read TGCGCCAGCAGCCCGACGGGGGGTAGCAATCAGCCCCAGCATTTT. It codes for CASSPTGGSNQPQHF.

This clonotype was recorded many times. The chain employs TRBV6-2 or TRBV6-3 and TRBJ2-1; D remains unclear. Trimming stripped 5 bases from V and 6 bases from J, with 11 bases between. CDR1 MNHEY and CDR2 SVGEGT come from the germline V gene. The CDR3 has 13 amino acids. CDR3 DNA: TGTGCCAGCAGTCCCTCCAGGCGCAATGAGCAGTTCTTC. The encoded protein is CASSPSRRNEQFF.

This CDR3 reads CASSQSGDPGELFF. Written as DNA, the CDR3 is TGTGCCAGCAGCCAATCTGGGGACCCCGGGGAGCTGTTTTTT. This chain joins TRBV3-1 and TRBJ2-2; D possibly uses TRBD1 or TRBD2 (5 bases each). Germline CDR1 and CDR2: LGHDT and YNNKEL (reference sequence). With 2 bases removed from V and 6 bases from J, the gap between germline ends came to 10 bases. This CDR3 contains 14 residues.

This clonotype was recorded many times. The chain joins TRBV11-2 to TRBJ1-4, with TRBD1 as a possible D gene (6 bases). The germline V gene encodes CDR1 SGHAT and CDR2 FQNNGV. The CDR3 extends over 14 amino acids. V dropped 1 base and J dropped 7 bases, with 10 bases sitting between them. The CDR3 nucleotides read TGTGCCAGCAGCTTAGGCCAGGGGTCTGAAAAACTGTTTTTT. Its protein is CASSLGQGSEKLFF.

This clonotype was observed many times. The chain is built from TRBV28 and TRBJ2-3; D might be TRBD2 (6 bases). CDR1 is MDHEN and CDR2 is SYDVKM in the germline V gene. V gave up 1 base and J gave up 3 bases, with 17 bases separating them. This CDR3 contains 17 residues. As DNA, the CDR3 is TGTGCCAGCAGTTTATTCGTGGGGCGCGGAGGGACAGATACGCAGTATTTT. Protein product: CASSLFVGRGGTDTQYF.

Notes on this clonotype: Just one base apart from a much larger clone, this may be a read error. This chain uses TRBV27 with TRBJ2-1, with D uncertain. CDR1 MNHEY and CDR2 SMNVEV come from the germline V gene (reference sequence). V was clipped by 5 bases and J by 2 bases, with 13 bases between them. The CDR3 sequence is 15 residues long. As DNA, the CDR3 is TGTGCCAGCAGTGATTCTTACGGCGCCTACAATGAGCAGTTCTTC. Translation gives CASSDSYGAYNEQFF.

The rearrangement uses TRBV7-9 and TRBJ2-7, with 10 bases matching TRBD2. V shed 4 bases and J 0 bases; nucleotides not matched to a gene: 6. CDR1 is SEHNR, CDR2 FQNEAQ, per germline (reference sequence). The CDR3 is 16 residues long. CDR3 DNA sequence: TGTGCCAGCAGCTCTTTTAGCGGGAGGAGCTCCTACGAGCAGTACTTC. Translation gives CASSSFSGRSSYEQYF.

This clonotype was observed a single time. The rearrangement links TRBV5-1 to TRBJ1-4; TRBD1 is a possible D gene (6 bases). V dropped 4 bases and J dropped 3 bases, with 13 bases sitting between them. Germline V gene lookup returns CDR1 SGHRS and CDR2 YFSETQ. CDR3 size: 15 residues. As DNA, the CDR3 is TGCGCCAGCAGCCCTAAGACAGGTGCTAATGAAAAACTGTTTTTT. Translation: CASSPKTGANEKLFF.

This clonotype occurred a few times. Its ends do not fully match the called genes, so a read error is possible. The rearrangement joins TRBV28 to TRBJ1-3; 7 bases agree with TRBD1. The germline V gene encodes CDR1 MDHEN and CDR2 SYDVKM. This CDR3 is 16 amino acids long. The CDR3 DNA follows: TGTGCCAGCAGTTTTTTTAAGGGGGCTGCTGGAAACACCATACATTTT. Translation gives CASSFFKGAAGNTIHF.

This clonotype was counted ten times or more. J is TRBJ2-1 and V is TRBV5-1; 7 nucleotides match TRBD2. This CDR3 has 15 residues. CDR1 is SGHRS, CDR2 YFSETQ, per germline. Unmatched junction bases numbered 3, after V lost 1 base and J lost 2 bases. The CDR3: CASSLMGGAYNEQFF. The DNA for the CDR3 is TGCGCCAGCAGCTTGATGGGGGGGGCCTACAATGAGCAGTTCTTC.